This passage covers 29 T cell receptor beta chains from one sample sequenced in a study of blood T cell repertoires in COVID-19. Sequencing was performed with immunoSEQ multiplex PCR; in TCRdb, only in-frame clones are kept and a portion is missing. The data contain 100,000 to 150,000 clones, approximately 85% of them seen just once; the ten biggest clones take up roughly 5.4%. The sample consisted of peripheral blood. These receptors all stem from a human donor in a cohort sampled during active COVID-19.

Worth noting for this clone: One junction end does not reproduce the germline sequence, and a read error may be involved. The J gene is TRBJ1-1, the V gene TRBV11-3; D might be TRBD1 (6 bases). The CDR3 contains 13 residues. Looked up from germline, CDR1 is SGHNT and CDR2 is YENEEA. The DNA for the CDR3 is TGTGCCAGCAGCCTCCATCGGGACACCGAAGCTTTCTTT. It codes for CASSLHRDTEAFF.

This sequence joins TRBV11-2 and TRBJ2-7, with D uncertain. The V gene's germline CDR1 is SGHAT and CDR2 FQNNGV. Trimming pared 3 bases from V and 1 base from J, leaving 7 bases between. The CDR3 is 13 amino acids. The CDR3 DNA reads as TGTGCCAGCAGCTTCGCCCAGTCCTACGAGCAGTACTTC. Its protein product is CASSFAQSYEQYF.

The CDR3 spells CASSQTGPTEAFF. CDR3 DNA: TGTGCCAGCAGTCAGACAGGGCCGACTGAAGCTTTCTTT. V usage is TRBV25-1 and J usage is TRBJ1-1; 7 positions match TRBD1. The germline gives CDR1 MGHDK, CDR2 SYGVNS. There are 13 residues in the CDR3. Trimming removed 5 bases from V and 5 bases from J; junction bases left unmatched: 5.

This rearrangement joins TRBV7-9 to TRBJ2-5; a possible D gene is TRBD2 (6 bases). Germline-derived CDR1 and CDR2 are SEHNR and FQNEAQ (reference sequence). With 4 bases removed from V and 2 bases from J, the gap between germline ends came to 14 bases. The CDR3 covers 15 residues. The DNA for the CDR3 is TGTGCCAGCAGCTCACCCCCGGGGGAACAAGAGACCCAGTACTTC. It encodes CASSSPPGEQETQYF.

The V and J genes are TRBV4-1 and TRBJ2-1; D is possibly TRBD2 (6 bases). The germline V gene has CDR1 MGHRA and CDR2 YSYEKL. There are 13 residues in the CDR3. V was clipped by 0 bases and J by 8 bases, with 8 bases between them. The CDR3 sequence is CASSQDGRYEQFF. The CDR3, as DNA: TGCGCCAGCAGCCAAGATGGGAGGTATGAGCAGTTCTTC.

The CDR3 loop reads CASSFYRDYSYEQYF. CDR3 sequence (DNA): TGTGCCAGCAGCTTTTACCGGGACTACTCCTACGAGCAGTACTTC. The V call is TRBV7-2, the J call TRBJ2-7, with TRBD2 matching 7 bases. CDR1 SGHTA and CDR2 FQGNSA come from the germline V gene. After removal of 3 bases from V and 0 bases from J, the junction contained 5 bases not matched to a gene. The CDR3 is 15 amino acids.

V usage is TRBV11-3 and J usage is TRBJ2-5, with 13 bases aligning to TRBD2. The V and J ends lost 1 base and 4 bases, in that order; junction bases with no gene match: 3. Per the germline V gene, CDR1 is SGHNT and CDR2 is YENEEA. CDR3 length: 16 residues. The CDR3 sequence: CASSLGGLAGPETQYF. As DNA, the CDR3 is TGTGCCAGCAGCTTAGGGGGACTAGCGGGGCCAGAGACCCAGTACTTC. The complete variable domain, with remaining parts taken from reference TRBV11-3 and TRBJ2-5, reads EAGVVQSPRYKIIEKKQPVAFWCNPISGHNTLYWYLQNLGQGPELLIRYENEEAVDDSQLPKDRFSAERLKGVDSTLKIQPAELGDSAVYLCASSLGGLAGPETQYFGPGTRLLVL.

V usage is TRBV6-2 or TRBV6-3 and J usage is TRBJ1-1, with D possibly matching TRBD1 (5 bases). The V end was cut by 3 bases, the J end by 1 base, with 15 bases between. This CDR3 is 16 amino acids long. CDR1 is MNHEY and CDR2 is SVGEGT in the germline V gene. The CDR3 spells CASSYNLGGWNTEAFF. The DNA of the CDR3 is TGTGCCAGCAGTTATAATCTCGGGGGTTGGAACACTGAAGCTTTCTTT.

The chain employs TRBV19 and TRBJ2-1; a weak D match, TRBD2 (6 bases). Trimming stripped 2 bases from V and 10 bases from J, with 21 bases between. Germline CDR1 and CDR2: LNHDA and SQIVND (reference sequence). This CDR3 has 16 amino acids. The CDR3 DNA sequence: TGTGCCAGTAGTATAAGGGCTAGCGCAAGGTCGGGGGAGCAGTTCTTC. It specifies CASSIRASARSGEQFF.

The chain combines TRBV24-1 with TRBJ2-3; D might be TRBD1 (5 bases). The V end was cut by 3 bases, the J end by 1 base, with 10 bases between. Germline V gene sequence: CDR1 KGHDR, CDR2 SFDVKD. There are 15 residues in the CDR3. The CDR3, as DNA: TGTGCCACCAGTGATCGCGTGACAGGCACAGATACGCAGTATTTT. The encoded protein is CATSDRVTGTDTQYF.

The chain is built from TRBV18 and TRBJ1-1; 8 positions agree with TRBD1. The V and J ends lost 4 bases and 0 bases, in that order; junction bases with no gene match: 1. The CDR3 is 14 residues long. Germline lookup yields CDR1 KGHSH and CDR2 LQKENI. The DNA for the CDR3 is TGTGCCAGCTCACGACAGGGGCTGAACACTGAAGCTTTCTTT. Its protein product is CASSRQGLNTEAFF.

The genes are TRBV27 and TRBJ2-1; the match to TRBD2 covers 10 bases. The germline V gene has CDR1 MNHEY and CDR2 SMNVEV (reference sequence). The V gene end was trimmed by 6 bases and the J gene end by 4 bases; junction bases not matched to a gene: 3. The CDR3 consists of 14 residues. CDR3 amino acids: CASRTSGTYNEQFF. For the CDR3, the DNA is TGTGCCAGCAGAACTAGCGGGACGTACAATGAGCAGTTCTTC.

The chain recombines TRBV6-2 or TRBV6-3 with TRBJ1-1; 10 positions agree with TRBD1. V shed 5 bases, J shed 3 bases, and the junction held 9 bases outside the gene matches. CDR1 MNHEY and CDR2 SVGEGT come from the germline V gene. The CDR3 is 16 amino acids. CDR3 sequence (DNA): TGTGCCAGCAGTACCACTGACAGGGGGCCGGACACTGAAGCTTTCTTT. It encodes CASSTTDRGPDTEAFF.

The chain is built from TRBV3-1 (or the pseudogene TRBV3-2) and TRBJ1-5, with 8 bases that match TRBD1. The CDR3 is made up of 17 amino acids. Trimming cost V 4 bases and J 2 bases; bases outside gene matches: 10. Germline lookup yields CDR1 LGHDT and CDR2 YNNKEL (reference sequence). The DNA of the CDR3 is TGTGCCAGCAGCCCTCGACAGGGGCGTTTCGGCAATCAGCCCCAGCATTTT. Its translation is CASSPRQGRFGNQPQHF.

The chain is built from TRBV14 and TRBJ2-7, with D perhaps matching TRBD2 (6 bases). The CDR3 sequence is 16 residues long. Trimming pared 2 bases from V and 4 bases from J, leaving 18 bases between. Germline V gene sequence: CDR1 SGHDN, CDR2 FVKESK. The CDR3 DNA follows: TGTGCCAGCAGCCAATTCGCGGCGGGACTGGGGTACGAGCAGTACTTC. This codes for CASSQFAAGLGYEQYF. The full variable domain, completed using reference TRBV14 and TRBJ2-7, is EAGVTQFPSHSVIEKGQTVTLRCDPISGHDNLYWYRRVMGKEIKFLLHFVKESKQDESGMPNNRFLAERTGGTYSTLKVQPAELEDSGVYFCASSQFAAGLGYEQYFGPGTRLTVT.

CDR3 in DNA: TGTGCCAGCAGATCCGGGACTAGCGCTCCCGGGGAGCTGTTTTTT. Amino acids: CASRSGTSAPGELFF. V is TRBV6-6 and J is TRBJ2-2, with 10 bases aligning to TRBD2. Per germline, CDR1 MNHNY and CDR2 SVGAGI (reference sequence). CDR3 length: 15 residues. J gave up 6 bases and V 6 bases, and 7 bases lay outside the gene matches.

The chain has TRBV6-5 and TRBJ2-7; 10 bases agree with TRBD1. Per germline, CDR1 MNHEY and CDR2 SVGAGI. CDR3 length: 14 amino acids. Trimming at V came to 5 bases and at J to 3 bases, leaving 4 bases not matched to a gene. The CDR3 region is CASSRGQGGYEQYF. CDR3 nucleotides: TGTGCCAGCAGTCGAGGACAGGGGGGCTACGAGCAGTACTTC.

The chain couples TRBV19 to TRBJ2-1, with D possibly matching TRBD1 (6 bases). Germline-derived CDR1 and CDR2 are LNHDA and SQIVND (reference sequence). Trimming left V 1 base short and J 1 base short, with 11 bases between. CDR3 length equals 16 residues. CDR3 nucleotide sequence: TGTGCCAGTAGTATAGTGGGACACGTTTCCTACAATGAGCAGTTCTTC. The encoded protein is CASSIVGHVSYNEQFF.

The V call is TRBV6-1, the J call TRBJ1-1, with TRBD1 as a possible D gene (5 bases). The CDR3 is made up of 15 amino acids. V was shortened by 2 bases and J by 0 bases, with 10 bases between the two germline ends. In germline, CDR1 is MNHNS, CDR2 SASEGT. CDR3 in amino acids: CASSEYRQLNTEAFF. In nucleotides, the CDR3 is TGTGCCAGCAGTGAATACAGGCAGCTGAACACTGAAGCTTTCTTT.

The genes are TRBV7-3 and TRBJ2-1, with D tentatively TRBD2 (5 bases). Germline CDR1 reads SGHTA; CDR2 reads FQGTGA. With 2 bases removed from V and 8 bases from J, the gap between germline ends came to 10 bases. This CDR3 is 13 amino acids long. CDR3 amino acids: CASSLRGSDEQFF. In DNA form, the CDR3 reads TGTGCCAGCAGCTTACGCGGTAGCGATGAGCAGTTCTTC. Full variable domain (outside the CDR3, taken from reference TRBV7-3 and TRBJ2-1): GAGVSQTPSNKVTEKGKYVELRCDPISGHTALYWYRQSLGQGPEFLIYFQGTGAADDSGLPNDRFFAVRPEGSVSTLKIQRTERGDSAVYLCASSLRGSDEQFFGPGTRLTVL.

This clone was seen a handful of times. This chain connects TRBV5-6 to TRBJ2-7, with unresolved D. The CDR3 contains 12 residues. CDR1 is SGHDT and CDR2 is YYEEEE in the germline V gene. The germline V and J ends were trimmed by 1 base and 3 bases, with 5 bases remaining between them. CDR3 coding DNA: TGTGCCAGCAGCTTGACAGTCTACGAGCAGTACTTC. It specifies CASSLTVYEQYF.

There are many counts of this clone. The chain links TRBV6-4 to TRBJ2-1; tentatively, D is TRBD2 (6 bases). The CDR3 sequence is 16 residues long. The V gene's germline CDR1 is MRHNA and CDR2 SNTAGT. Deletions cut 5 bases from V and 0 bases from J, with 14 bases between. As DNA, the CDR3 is TGTGCCAGCAGTCAGGAGGGCCAGAGCTCCTACAATGAGCAGTTCTTC. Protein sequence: CASSQEGQSSYNEQFF.

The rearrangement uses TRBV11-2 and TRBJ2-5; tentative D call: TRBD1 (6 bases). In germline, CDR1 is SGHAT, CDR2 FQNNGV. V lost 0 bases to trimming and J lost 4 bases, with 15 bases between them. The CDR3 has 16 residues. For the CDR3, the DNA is TGTGCCAGCAGCTTAGATCATGCACAGGGTCGAGAGACCCAGTACTTC. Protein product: CASSLDHAQGRETQYF.

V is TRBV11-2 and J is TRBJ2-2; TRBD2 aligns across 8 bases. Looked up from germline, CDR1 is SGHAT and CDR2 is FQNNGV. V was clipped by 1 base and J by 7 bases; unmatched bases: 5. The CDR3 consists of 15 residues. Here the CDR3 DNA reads TGTGCCAGCAGCTTAGCGGGAGGGCGTGGCGGGGAGCTGTTTTTT. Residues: CASSLAGGRGGELFF.

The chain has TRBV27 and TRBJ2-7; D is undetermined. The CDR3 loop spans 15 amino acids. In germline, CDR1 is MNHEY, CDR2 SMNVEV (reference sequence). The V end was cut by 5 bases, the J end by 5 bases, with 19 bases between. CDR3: CASSTRVGFKDEQYF. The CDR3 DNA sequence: TGTGCCAGCAGTACCCGGGTAGGCTTTAAGGACGAGCAGTACTTC.

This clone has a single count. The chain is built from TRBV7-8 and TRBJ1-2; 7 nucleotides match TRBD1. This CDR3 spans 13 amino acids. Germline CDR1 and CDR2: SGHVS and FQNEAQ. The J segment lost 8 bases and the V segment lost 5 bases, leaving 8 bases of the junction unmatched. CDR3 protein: CASSTGDMRGYTF. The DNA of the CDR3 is TGTGCCAGCAGCACAGGGGACATGCGGGGCTACACCTTC.

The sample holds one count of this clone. CDR3 region: CASSLVPAGDQYF. The CDR3 coding sequence is TGTGCCAGCAGCTTGGTACCAGCGGGGGACCAGTATTTT. The chain uses TRBV5-6 and TRBJ2-3; 8 bases match TRBD2. Trimming cost V 0 bases and J 12 bases; bases outside gene matches: 6. Germline V gene data show CDR1 as SGHDT and CDR2 as YYEEEE. The CDR3 contains 13 residues.

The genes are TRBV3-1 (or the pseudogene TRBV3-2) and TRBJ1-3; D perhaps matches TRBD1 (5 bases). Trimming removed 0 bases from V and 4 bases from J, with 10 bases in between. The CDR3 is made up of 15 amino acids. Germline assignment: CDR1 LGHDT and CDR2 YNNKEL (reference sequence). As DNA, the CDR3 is TGTGCCAGCAGCCAAGATCCTGCAGGGGGAAACACCATATATTTT. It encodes CASSQDPAGGNTIYF.

The CDR3 is CASSPREDGYTF. CDR3 in DNA: TGTGCCAGCTCACCAAGAGAGGATGGCTACACCTTC. The chain combines TRBV18 with TRBJ1-2; D unclear. The CDR3 sequence is 12 residues long. V lost 2 bases to trimming and J lost 6 bases, with 7 bases between them. Germline assignment: CDR1 KGHSH and CDR2 LQKENI.